This TCR beta chain was captured in a study of blood T cell repertoires in COVID-19. Study in general: Specimens from acute and convalescent COVID-19 originated in the United States, Italy and Spain. Nucleic acid was either cDNA or gDNA, and it came from T cells, B-cell-depleted T cells, or PBMCs.

J lost 8 bases, V lost 2 bases, and 12 bases had no gene match. The CDR3 is 18 amino acids. The germline V gene encodes CDR1 MNHNS and CDR2 SASEGT. Per the study methods: Nucleated cell number was recorded as an estimate derived from reference gene primer amplification. The table came from immunoSEQ multiplex PCR; TCRdb's copy has only in-frame clones and leaves some out. V and J calls and clone size are as listed in that table; D and trimming were resolved from the DNA. This sample has about 57,000 clones, with around 90% found just once. The chain couples TRBV6-1 to TRBJ1-4; 12 bases line up with TRBD1. The receptor was derived from a human donor in a cohort sampled during active COVID-19. The sample comprised peripheral blood. CDR3 DNA: TGTGCCAGCAGTGAATTGTCGGGGACAGGGGGCATTAGAGAAAAACTGTTTTTT. Amino acid sequence: CASSELSGTGGIREKLFF.